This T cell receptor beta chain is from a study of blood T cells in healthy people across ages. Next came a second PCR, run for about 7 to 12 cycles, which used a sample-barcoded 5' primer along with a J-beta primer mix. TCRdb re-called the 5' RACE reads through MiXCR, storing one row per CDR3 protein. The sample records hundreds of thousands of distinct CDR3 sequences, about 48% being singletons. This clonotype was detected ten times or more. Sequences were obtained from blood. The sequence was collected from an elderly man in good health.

The CDR3 DNA reads as TGTGCCAGCGTCGGGACTAGCGCTACAAAGGTGCCCAATGAGCAGTTCTTC. The encoded protein is CASVGTSATKVPNEQFF. V and J are TRBV6-4 and TRBJ2-1; 10 bases fit TRBD2. Germline V CDR1 and CDR2: MRHNA, SNTAGT. The trim removed 8 bases at V and 6 bases at J, leaving 16 bases unmatched. This CDR3 is 17 amino acids long.